This T cell receptor beta chain was sequenced for a study of T cell responses to AZD1222 COVID-19 vaccine. Generated by immunoSEQ multiplex PCR, the TCRdb table keeps only in-frame clones and is missing some. The sample yields roughly 150,000 clones, 90% to 95% seen once. Germline V gene lookup returns CDR1 SNHLY and CDR2 FYNNEI. Trimming cost V 6 bases and J 2 bases, with 14 bases left between them. The CDR3 loop spans 15 amino acids. Study-wide points: Possibly, clonal diversity was underestimated; donors were largely white British and included more females.

There are a few counts of this clone. Antigen: not known. Sequenced material: peripheral blood, taken 28 days after the second AZD1222 dose. V usage is TRBV2 and J usage is TRBJ2-1, with D possibly being TRBD2 (5 bases). The receptor was isolated from an adult who received the AZD1222 COVID-19 vaccine. The CDR3 is CASRLLGFAYNEQFF. CDR3 nucleotide sequence: TGTGCCAGCAGACTACTAGGATTCGCCTACAATGAGCAGTTCTTC.